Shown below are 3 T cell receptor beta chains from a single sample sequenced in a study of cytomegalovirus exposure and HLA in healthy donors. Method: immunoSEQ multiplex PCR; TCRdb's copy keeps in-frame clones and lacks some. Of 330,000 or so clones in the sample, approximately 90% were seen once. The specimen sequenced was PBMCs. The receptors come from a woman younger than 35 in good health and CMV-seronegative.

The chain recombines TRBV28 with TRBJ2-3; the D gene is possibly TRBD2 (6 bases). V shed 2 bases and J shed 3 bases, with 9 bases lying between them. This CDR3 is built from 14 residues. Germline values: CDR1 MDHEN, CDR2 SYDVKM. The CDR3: CASSLREWTDTQYF. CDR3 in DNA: TGTGCCAGCAGTTTACGGGAGTGGACAGATACGCAGTATTTT.

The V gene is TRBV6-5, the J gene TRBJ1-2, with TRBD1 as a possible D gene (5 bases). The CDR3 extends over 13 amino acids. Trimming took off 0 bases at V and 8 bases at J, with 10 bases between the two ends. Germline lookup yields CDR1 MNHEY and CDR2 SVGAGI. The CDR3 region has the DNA TGTGCCAGCAGTTACTCGGAGGGGCAGGGCTACACCTTC. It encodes CASSYSEGQGYTF.

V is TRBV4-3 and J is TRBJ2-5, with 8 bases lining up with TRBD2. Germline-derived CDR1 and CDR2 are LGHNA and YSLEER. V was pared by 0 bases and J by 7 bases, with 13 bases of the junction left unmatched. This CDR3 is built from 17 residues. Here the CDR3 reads CASSQDSAGPGRGTQYF. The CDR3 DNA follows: TGCGCCAGCAGCCAAGACTCGGCGGGACCCGGGAGGGGGACCCAGTACTTC.